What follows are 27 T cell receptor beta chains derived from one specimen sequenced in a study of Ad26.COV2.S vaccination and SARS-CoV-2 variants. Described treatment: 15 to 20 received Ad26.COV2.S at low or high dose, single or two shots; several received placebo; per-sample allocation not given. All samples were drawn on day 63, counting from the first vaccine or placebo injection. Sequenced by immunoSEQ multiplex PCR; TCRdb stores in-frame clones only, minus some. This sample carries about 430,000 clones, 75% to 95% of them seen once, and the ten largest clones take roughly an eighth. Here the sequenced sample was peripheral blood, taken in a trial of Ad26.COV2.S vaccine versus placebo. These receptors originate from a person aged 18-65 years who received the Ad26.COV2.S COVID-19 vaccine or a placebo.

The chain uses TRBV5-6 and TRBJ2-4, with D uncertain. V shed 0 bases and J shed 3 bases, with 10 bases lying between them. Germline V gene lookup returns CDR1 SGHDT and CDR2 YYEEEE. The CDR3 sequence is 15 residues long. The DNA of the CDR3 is TGTGCCAGCAGCTTGGTTGGGATAGGCAAAAACATTCAGTACTTC. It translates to CASSLVGIGKNIQYF.

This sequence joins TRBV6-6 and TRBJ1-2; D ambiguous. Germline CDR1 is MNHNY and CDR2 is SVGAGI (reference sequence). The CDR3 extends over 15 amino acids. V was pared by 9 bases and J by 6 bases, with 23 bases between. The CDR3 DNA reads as TGTGCCAGTCTCTCCCCCGGACGAACCTATGATGGCTACACCTTC. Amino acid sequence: CASLSPGRTYDGYTF.

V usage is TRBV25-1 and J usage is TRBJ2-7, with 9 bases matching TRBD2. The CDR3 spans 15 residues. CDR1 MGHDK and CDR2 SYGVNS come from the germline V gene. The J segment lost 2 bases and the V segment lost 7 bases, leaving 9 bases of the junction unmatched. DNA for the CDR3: TGTGCCAGCATGCAGGGACTAGCAGGAACCTACGAGCAGTACTTC. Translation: CASMQGLAGTYEQYF.

Here the CDR3 reads CAISELGSPLHF. The DNA for the CDR3 is TGTGCCATCAGTGAGTTAGGTTCACCCCTCCACTTT. V and J are TRBV10-3 and TRBJ1-6; no firm D call. The germline gives CDR1 ENHRY, CDR2 SYGVKD. V shed 1 base and J shed 9 bases, with 4 bases lying between them. This CDR3 contains 12 residues.

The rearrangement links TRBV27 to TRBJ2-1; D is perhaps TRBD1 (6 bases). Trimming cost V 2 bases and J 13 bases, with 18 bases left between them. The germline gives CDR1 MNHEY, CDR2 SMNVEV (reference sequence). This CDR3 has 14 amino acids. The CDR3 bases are TGTGCCAGCAGTTTAACGGGCCAGGGGCCCAACCAGTTCTTC. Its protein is CASSLTGQGPNQFF.

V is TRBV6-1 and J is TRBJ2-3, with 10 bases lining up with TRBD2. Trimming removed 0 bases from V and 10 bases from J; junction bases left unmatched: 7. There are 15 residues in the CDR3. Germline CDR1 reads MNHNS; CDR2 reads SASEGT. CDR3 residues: CASSEAPLAGAAQYF. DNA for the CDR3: TGTGCCAGCAGTGAAGCGCCCCTAGCGGGAGCCGCGCAGTATTTT.

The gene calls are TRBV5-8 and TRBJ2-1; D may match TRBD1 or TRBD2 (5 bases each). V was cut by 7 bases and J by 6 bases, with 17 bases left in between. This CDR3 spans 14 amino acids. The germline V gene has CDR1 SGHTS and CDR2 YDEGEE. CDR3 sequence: CASGTWPAINEQFF. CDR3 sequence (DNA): TGTGCCAGCGGGACGTGGCCGGCGATCAATGAGCAGTTCTTC.

DNA for the CDR3: TGTGCTAGTGGTTCCACCGGGACAGGGTTTACAGATACGCAGTATTTT. It codes for CASGSTGTGFTDTQYF. This rearrangement joins TRBV12-5 to TRBJ2-3; 9 bases agree with TRBD1. The CDR3 covers 16 residues. The V gene end was trimmed by 4 bases and the J gene end by 3 bases; junction bases not matched to a gene: 8. Germline values: CDR1 LGHNT, CDR2 FRNRAP.

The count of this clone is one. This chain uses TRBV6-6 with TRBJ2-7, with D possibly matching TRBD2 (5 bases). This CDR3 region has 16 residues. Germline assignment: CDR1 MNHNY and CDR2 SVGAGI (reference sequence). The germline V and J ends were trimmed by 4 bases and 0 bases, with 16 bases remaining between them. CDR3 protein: CASSSQRGGLSYEQYF. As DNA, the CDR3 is TGTGCCAGCAGTTCCCAGCGAGGAGGACTCTCCTACGAGCAGTACTTC.

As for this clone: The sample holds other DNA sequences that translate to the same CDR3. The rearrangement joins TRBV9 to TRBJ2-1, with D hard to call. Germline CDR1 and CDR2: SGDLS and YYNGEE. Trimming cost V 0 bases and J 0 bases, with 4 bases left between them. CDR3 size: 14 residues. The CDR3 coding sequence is TGTGCCAGCAGCGTAGCGAACTCCTACAATGAGCAGTTCTTC. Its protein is CASSVANSYNEQFF.

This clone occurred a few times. The CDR3 DNA follows: TGTGCCAGCAGCCAAGATCAGGGAGCCGGGGAGCTGTTTTTT. Translated: CASSQDQGAGELFF. J is TRBJ2-2 and V is TRBV3-1 (or the pseudogene TRBV3-2), with D perhaps being TRBD1 or TRBD2 (5 bases each). Trimming shortened V by 0 bases and J by 6 bases, and 8 bases separated the two germline ends. The CDR3 totals 14 residues. CDR1 is LGHDT and CDR2 is YNNKEL in the germline V gene (reference sequence).

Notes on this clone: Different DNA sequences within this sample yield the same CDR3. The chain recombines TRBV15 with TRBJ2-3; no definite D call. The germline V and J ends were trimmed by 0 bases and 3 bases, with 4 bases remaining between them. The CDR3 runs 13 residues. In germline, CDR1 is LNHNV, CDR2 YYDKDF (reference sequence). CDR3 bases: TGTGCCACCAGCAGAGATAAGACAGATACGCAGTATTTT. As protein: CATSRDKTDTQYF.

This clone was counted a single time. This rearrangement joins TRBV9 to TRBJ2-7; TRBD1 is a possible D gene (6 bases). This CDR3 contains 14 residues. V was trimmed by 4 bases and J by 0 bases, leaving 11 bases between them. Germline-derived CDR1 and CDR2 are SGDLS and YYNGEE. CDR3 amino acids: CASSPWDNSYEQYF. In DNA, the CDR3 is TGTGCCAGCAGCCCTTGGGACAACTCCTACGAGCAGTACTTC.

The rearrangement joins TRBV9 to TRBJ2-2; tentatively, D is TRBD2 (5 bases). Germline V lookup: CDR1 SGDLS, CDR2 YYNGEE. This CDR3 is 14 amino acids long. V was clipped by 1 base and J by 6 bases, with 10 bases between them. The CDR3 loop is CASSVRLAAGELFF. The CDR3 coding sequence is TGTGCCAGCAGCGTACGCCTAGCAGCCGGGGAGCTGTTTTTT.

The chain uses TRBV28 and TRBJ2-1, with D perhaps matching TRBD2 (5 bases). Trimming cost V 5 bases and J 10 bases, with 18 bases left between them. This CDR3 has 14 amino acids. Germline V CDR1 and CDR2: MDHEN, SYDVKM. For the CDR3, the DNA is TGTGCCAGCAGTCAGACTACAATGAGTACAGAGCAGTTCTTC. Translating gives CASSQTTMSTEQFF.

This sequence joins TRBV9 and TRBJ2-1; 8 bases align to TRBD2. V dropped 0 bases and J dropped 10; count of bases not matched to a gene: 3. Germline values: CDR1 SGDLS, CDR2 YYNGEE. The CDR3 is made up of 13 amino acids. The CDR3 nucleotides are TGTGCCAGCAGCGTAGATAGACTAGCGGAGCAGTTCTTC. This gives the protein CASSVDRLAEQFF. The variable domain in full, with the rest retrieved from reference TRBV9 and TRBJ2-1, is DSGVTQTPKHLITATGQRVTLRCSPRSGDLSVYWYQQSLDQGLQFLIQYYNGEERAKGNILERFSAQQFPDLHSELNLSSLELGDSALYFCASSVDRLAEQFFGPGTRLTVL.

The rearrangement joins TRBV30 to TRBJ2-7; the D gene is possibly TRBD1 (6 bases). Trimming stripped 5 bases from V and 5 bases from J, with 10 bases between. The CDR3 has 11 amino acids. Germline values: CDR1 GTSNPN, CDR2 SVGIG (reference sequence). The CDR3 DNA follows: TGTGCCTGGCAGGGGTCTAACGAGCAGTACTTC. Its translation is CAWQGSNEQYF.

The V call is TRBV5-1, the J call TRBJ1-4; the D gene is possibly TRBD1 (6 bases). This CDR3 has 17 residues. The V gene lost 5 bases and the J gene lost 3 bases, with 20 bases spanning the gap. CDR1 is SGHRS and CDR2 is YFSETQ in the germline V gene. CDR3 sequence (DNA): TGCGCCAGCAGGTCCGGGACATTGGGCGCCCCTAATGAAAAACTGTTTTTT. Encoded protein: CASRSGTLGAPNEKLFF.

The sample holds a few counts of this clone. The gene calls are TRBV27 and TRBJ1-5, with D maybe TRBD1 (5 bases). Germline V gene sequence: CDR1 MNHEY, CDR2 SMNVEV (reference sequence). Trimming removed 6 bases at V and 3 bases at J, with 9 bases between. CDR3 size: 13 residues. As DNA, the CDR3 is TGTGCCAGCAGAAGGGGACCCAATCAGCCCCAGCATTTT. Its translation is CASRRGPNQPQHF.

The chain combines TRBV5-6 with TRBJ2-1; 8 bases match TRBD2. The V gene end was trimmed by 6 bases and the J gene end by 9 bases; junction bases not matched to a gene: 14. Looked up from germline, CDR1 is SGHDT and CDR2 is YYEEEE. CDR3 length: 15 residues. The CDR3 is CASTRGGSSRSEQFF. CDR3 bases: TGTGCCAGCACCCGGGGGGGGTCTAGCCGGAGTGAGCAGTTCTTC.

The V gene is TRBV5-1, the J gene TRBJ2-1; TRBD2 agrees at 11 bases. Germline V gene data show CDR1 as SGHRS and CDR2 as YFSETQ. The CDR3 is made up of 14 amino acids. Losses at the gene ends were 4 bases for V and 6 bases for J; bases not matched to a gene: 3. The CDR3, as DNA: TGCGCCAGCAGCGGGACTAGCGGTAGCAATGAGCAGTTCTTC. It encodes CASSGTSGSNEQFF.

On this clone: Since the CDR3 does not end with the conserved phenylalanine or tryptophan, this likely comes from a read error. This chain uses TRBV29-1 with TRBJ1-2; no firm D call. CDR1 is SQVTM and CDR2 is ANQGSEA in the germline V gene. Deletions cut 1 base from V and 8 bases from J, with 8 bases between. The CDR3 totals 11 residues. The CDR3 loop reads CSVEVGGGYTL. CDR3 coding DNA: TGCAGCGTTGAAGTGGGTGGAGGCTACACCCTC.

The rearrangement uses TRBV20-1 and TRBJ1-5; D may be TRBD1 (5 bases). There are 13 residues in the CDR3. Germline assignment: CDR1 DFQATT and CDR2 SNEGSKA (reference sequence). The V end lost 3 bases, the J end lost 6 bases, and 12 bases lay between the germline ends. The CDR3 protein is CSASQGVSQPQHF. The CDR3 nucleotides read TGCAGTGCTAGTCAAGGGGTTAGTCAGCCCCAGCATTTT.

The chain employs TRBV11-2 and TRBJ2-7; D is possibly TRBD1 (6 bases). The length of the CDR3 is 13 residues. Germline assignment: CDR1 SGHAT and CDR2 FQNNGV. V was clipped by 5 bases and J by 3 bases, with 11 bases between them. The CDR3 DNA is TGTGCCAGCAGCCCCCGACAGGTCTACGAGCAGTACTTC. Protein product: CASSPRQVYEQYF.

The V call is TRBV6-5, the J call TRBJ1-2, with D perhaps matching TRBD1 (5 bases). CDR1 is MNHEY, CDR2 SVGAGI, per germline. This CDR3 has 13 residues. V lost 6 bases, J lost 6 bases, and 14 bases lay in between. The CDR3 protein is CASSPLRGHGYTF. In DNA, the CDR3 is TGTGCCAGCAGCCCCTTAAGGGGCCATGGCTACACCTTC.

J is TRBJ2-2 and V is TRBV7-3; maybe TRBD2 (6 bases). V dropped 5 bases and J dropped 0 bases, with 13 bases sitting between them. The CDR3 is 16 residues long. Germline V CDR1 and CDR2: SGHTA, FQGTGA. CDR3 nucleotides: TGTGCCAGCAGCCAAACGGCGGGAACGAACACCGGGGAGCTGTTTTTT. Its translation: CASSQTAGTNTGELFF.

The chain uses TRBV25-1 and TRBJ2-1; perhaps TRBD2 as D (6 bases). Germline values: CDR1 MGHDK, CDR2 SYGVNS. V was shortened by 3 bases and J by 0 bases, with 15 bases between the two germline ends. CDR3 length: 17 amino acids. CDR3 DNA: TGTGCCAGCAGTGACATGACGGGAGTAGGCTCCTACAATGAGCAGTTCTTC. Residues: CASSDMTGVGSYNEQFF. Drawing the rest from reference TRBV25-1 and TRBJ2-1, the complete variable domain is EADIYQTPRYLVIGTGKKITLECSQTMGHDKMYWYQQDPGMELHLIHYSYGVNSTEKGDLSSESTVSRIRTEHFPLTLESARPSHTSQYLCASSDMTGVGSYNEQFFGPGTRLTVL.